This T cell receptor beta chain was recovered during a study of glioma-infiltrating T cells (dated by TCRdb to the mid-2010s). Broadly, across the study: Sequencing of TCR alpha- and beta-chain repertoires was performed on glioma tissue, on non-neoplastic brain tissue, and on matched peripheral blood mononuclear cells. Each tissue-infiltrating repertoire was compared with the same patient's peripheral blood repertoire to measure divergence between tissue and blood T-cell populations. The paired cohort comprised three low-grade glioma patients, under 10 primary glioblastoma patients and three non-glioma patients contributing non-neoplastic brain tissue.

What the research found in general, with its limitations: Small numbers underpinned the group comparisons: about eight glioblastoma patients, three low-grade glioma patients and three non-neoplastic patients. Very few CDR3 sequences were found to be shared between tissue and blood, and this scarcity was attributed to high CDR3 diversity and limited sampling. VJ-independent divergence between tissue and blood was lower than expected in non-neoplastic patients but higher than expected in all gliomas, particularly low-grade gliomas.

The iRepertoire nested amplicon-rescue multiplex PCR (arm-PCR) platform was used to amplify TCR alpha and beta CDR3 regions from RNA. For one-step reverse transcription and amplification, 100-400 ng of tissue mRNA or PBMC total RNA was used as input. Following bead purification, Illumina adapters were added by a secondary multiplex PCR, and libraries between 200 and 400 bp were gel-purified. The libraries contained internal 6-nucleotide barcodes that were used for demultiplexing. Sequencing of libraries was performed on an Illumina MiSeq with 2x220 or 2x250 nucleotide paired-end reads. For the original study's pipeline: FLASH 1.2.11 was used to merge paired reads, and BWA-MEM then aligned the reads to the GRCh37 human genome before TRA and TRB reads were extracted. An IMGT-derived reference of cassette sequences and CDR3 motifs, with pseudogenes included, was used for V and J assignment. Reads were translated in three frames, and productive CDR3s were defined as those with a C...FGXG motif and no stop codons. Unique combinations of V-J cassette pair and CDR3 amino acid sequence were defined as clonotypes. Reads were filtered by Hamming distance, thresholded by each sample's sequence error rate in mapped regions. The public sequencing data were trimmed at Q25 with fastp and processed into clonotypes with MiXCR by TCRdb, which kept only in-frame beta chains. Under each unique CDR3 protein, matching rows form one entry showing the most common genes and DNA. The V and J calls shown here were made by TCRdb, not taken from the authors' results. In this sample the table shows 95,000 to 150,000 distinct CDR3 sequences, 23% of which occur a single time. The ten largest clones capture approximately 14% of the sample.

This clonotype was counted ten times or more. No antigen is known for it. No much larger clone exists at a distance of one base, and base qualities are not known. Unmatched junction bases come to 12, with V trimmed by 1 base and J by 6 bases. CDR1 and CDR2 were assigned from the germline V gene (reference sequence) as DFQATT and SNEGSKA. Including cysteine and phenylalanine, the CDR3 has 15 amino acids. The retained sequence is limited to the CDR3, 45 bases, with the frame set at the first base. The TCR sequence derives from a human donor with low-grade glioma or glioblastoma, undergoing nonglioma brain surgery, or in good health (not recorded which). Sequenced sample: glioma tissue, nonneoplastic brain tissue, or PBMCs (not recorded which). The chain is assembled from TRBV20-1 and TRBJ2-7; 7 central bases correspond to TRBD2. The DNA is TGCAGTGCTAGAGCACAGACTAGCAGGAGGATCGAGCAGTACTTC. Its product reads: CSARAQTSRRIEQYF.